This T cell receptor (beta chain) was captured in a study of PD-1 blockade in classical Hodgkin lymphoma. The CDR3 covers 18 residues. Germline CDR1 SNHLY, CDR2 FYNNEI. V lost 7 bases and J lost 4; bases outside the gene matches: 16. The repertoire was sequenced with immunoSEQ multiplex PCR; TCRdb's copy has only in-frame clones and lacks some. The sample holds roughly 12,000 clones; 80% to 90% are singletons and the top ten take just over 35%. Indicated time point: cycle 4 day 1 (C4D1), after 5 to 7 weeks of nivolumab. Patients all relapsed after autologous stem cell transplantation, and there was variation in brentuximab vedotin exposure. Thawed PBMCs were the source of CD8+ T cells, obtained through magnetic negative selection.

The chain combines TRBV2 with TRBJ2-6, with 7 bases matching TRBD1. The sequencing used CD8+ T cells from blood, collected before the fourth cycle of nivolumab. The receptor was isolated from a human donor with classical Hodgkin lymphoma. The donor label of this sample is uncertain. CDR3 amino acids: CASNYHRDSVSGANVLTF. As DNA, the CDR3 is TGTGCCAGCAATTATCACAGGGACAGTGTCTCGGGGGCCAACGTCCTGACTTTC.